The TCR beta chain under discussion was sequenced for a study of T cell responses to AZD1222 COVID-19 vaccine. Study findings and constraints: Clonal diversity was possibly underestimated, and the donors were mostly white British, with more females. Reportedly, nearly half the spike-specific TCRs target unmutated variant regions. Researchers took repertoire samples only after the peak T cell response had come.

The CDR3 is made up of 12 amino acids. Germline CDR1 SGHRS, CDR2 YFSETQ. Between the trimmed V and J ends, which lost 0 bases and 1 base, there was a span of 2 bases. Worth noting for this clone: Its antigen is undetermined. The same CDR3 also results from other DNA sequences found in this sample.

The assay was immunoSEQ multiplex PCR, and TCRdb's table has in-frame clones only and misses some. Among some 170,000 clones listed, about 87% were seen once. V and J are TRBV5-1 and TRBJ2-7; D unresolved. This TCR was sampled from an adult who received the MenACWY meningococcal vaccine as a control. The sample in question was peripheral blood, obtained 28 days after the second dose of the MenACWY control vaccine. The CDR3 DNA reads TGCGCCAGCAGCTTGGAATCCTACGAGCAGTACTTC. Translated: CASSLESYEQYF.